This TCR beta chain appears in the sequencing data of a study of T-cell memory formation after mild COVID-19. Whole-study context: There were largely donor-specific TCR clusters.

V was clipped by 4 bases and J by 5 bases, with 8 bases between them. This CDR3 is built from 13 residues. Per the germline V gene, CDR1 is SEHNR and CDR2 is FQNEAQ (reference sequence). TCRdb fed the 5' RACE reads into MiXCR, producing one record per CDR3 protein. Among roughly 150,000 distinct CDR3 sequences listed, about 23% were seen once. The sample holds one count of this clonotype. The antigen is unknown. Study outcomes and limitations: Contracting clones, day 15 to 85, had balanced CD4/CD8, and later expanders favored CD4+. A subset of responding clones appeared in pre-infection memory, suggesting cross-reactive memory joined.

V and J are TRBV7-9 and TRBJ2-2; TRBD1 is a possible D gene (5 bases). This receptor was taken from an adult woman who had mild COVID-19 (a few samples of this study predate the infection). Cell type and time point are not known. Material for sequencing was PBMCs or a T cell subset sorted from them (not recorded which). Written as DNA, the CDR3 is TGTGCCAGCAGCTCCAGGGTTACCGGGGAGCTGTTTTTT. This gives the protein CASSSRVTGELFF. The variable domain in full, completed from reference TRBV7-9 and TRBJ2-2, reads DTGVSQNPRHKITKRGQNVTFRCDPISEHNRLYWYRQTLGQGPEFLTYFQNEAQLEKSRLLSDRFSAERPKGSFSTLEIQRTEQGDSAMYLCASSSRVTGELFFGEGSRLTVL.